This T cell receptor beta chain is drawn from a study of CD8+ T cells in alopecia areata. Study-level information: The study gave tofacitinib for 6 to 18 months, then 6 months off drug.

Study outcomes and limitations: A large proportion of expanded lesional clones were detected persisting in scalp and blood during tofacitinib. Alopecia totalis/universalis scalp especially showed more expanded CD8+ clones than normal scalp.

The germline gives CDR1 WSHSY, CDR2 SAAADI. There are 16 residues in the CDR3. V was clipped by 6 bases and J by 5 bases, with 21 bases between them. Treatment defined: oral pan-JAK inhibitor, 5-10 mg twice daily. Extracted RNA was reverse transcribed, and the resulting cDNA served as sequencing template. Assay: immunoSEQ multiplex PCR; the TCRdb copy retains only in-frame clones and omits some. The sample records under 150,000 clones, about four fifths being singletons. As for this clone: No antigen is known for it.

The chain joins TRBV10-2 to TRBJ2-3, with D possibly being TRBD2 (7 bases). The sequenced sample was CD8+ T cells sorted from blood, obtained at week 4, from a patient treated with tofacitinib. The TCR originated in a human donor with alopecia areata. The CDR3 nucleotides read TGCGCCAGCAGCCCTCTCGCGGGGGCGGGGGTAGATACGCAGTATTTT. Translating it yields CASSPLAGAGVDTQYF.